A single sample is the source of the 18 T cell receptor beta chains below, sequenced in a study of blood T cell repertoires in COVID-19. TCRdb's table, derived via immunoSEQ multiplex PCR, lists solely in-frame clones and lacks some. The table has around 270,000 clones, around 84% seen once. Sample: peripheral blood. The receptors come from a woman aged 40 to 55 who had recovered from COVID-19.

The gene calls are TRBV2 and TRBJ1-5; 7 bases agree with TRBD1. V trimming: 5 bases; J trimming: 3 bases; junction bases outside the gene matches: 7. There are 15 residues in the CDR3. Germline-derived CDR1 and CDR2 are SNHLY and FYNNEI. The CDR3 here is CASSPSGQFNQPQHF. In DNA, the CDR3 is TGTGCCAGCAGTCCCTCGGGACAGTTCAATCAGCCCCAGCATTTT.

The gene calls are TRBV5-1 and TRBJ2-3; 7 positions match TRBD2. Germline trimming cut 2 bases from V and 3 bases from J; bases unmatched to any gene: 3. Germline CDR1 and CDR2: SGHRS and YFSETQ. The CDR3 loop spans 14 amino acids. The CDR3 reads CASSLTSETDTQYF. The DNA of the CDR3 is TGCGCCAGCAGCTTAACTAGCGAAACAGATACGCAGTATTTT. Based on the CDR3 plus reference TRBV5-1 and TRBJ2-3, the full variable domain is KAGVTQTPRYLIKTRGQQVTLSCSPISGHRSVSWYQQTPGQGLQFLFEYFSETQRNKGNFPGRFSGRQFSNSRSEMNVSTLELGDSALYLCASSLTSETDTQYFGPGTRLTVL.

Comments on this clone: This specimen includes other DNA sequences encoding the same CDR3. This chain uses TRBV5-6 with TRBJ2-3, with D perhaps TRBD1 (6 bases). V lost 0 bases to trimming and J lost 1 base, with 6 bases between them. CDR1 SGHDT and CDR2 YYEEEE come from the germline V gene. The CDR3 spans 14 residues. The CDR3 is CASSLAGGTDTQYF. CDR3 nucleotide sequence: TGTGCCAGCAGCTTGGCAGGGGGCACAGATACGCAGTATTTT.

This chain connects TRBV19 to TRBJ2-7; D is unresolved. Trimming shortened V by 4 bases and J by 3 bases, and 13 bases separated the two germline ends. This CDR3 region has 14 residues. Per germline, CDR1 LNHDA and CDR2 SQIVND (reference sequence). The CDR3 bases are TGTGCCAGTAGTACTCTGACACAACTCTACGAGCAGTACTTC. It is translated as CASSTLTQLYEQYF.

V is TRBV5-4 and J is TRBJ1-1; no reliable D call. CDR3 length: 15 residues. Germline-derived CDR1 and CDR2 are SGHNT and YYREEE (reference sequence). V lost 0 bases to trimming and J lost 0 bases, with 9 bases between them. The CDR3 DNA is TGTGCCAGCAGCTTGGGGCTTGCGGTGAACACTGAAGCTTTCTTT. The encoded protein is CASSLGLAVNTEAFF.

The J gene is TRBJ1-6, the V gene TRBV25-1, with D perhaps TRBD1 (6 bases). This CDR3 spans 15 amino acids. Trimming pared 4 bases from V and 4 bases from J, leaving 11 bases between. Germline V gene sequence: CDR1 MGHDK, CDR2 SYGVNS. CDR3 nucleotides: TGTGCCAGCAGTGCTACCAGGGGATATAATTCACCCCTCCACTTT. Encoded protein: CASSATRGYNSPLHF.

The rearrangement uses TRBV6-6 and TRBJ2-1; 8 bases match TRBD1. Trimming removed 5 bases from V and 4 bases from J; junction bases left unmatched: 7. The germline V gene has CDR1 MNHNY and CDR2 SVGAGI (reference sequence). This CDR3 is 15 amino acids long. In DNA, the CDR3 is TGTGCCAGCAGTCAACCCGACAGGGGTTACAATGAGCAGTTCTTC. This encodes CASSQPDRGYNEQFF.

The rearrangement joins TRBV3-1 (or the pseudogene TRBV3-2) to TRBJ2-7; D possibly corresponds to TRBD1 (6 bases). The CDR3 has 14 amino acids. In germline, CDR1 is LGHDT, CDR2 YNNKEL (reference sequence). The V end lost 5 bases, the J end lost 1 base, and 12 bases lay between the germline ends. The CDR3 here is CASSSGVLSYEQYF. The CDR3 coding sequence is TGTGCCAGCAGCTCAGGGGTTTTATCCTACGAGCAGTACTTC.

V and J are TRBV12-5 and TRBJ1-1; weak D call: TRBD1 (5 bases). Germline assignment: CDR1 LGHNT and CDR2 FRNRAP. Trimming pared 9 bases from V and 2 bases from J, leaving 16 bases between. There are 14 residues in the CDR3. CDR3 nucleotides: TGTGCTAGACCGCCCGGGGGGGTAAACACTGAAGCTTTCTTT. Its protein is CARPPGGVNTEAFF.

The sample holds one count of this clone. The CDR3 loop is CASSPSLIGQGAEQYF. The CDR3 region has the DNA TGTGCCAGCTCACCTTCTTTAATCGGACAGGGCGCCGAGCAGTACTTC. The genes are TRBV18 and TRBJ2-7, with 8 bases aligning to TRBD1. The CDR3 runs to 16 residues. The V gene end was trimmed by 3 bases and the J gene end by 6 bases; junction bases not matched to a gene: 13. Per the germline V gene, CDR1 is KGHSH and CDR2 is LQKENI.

The genes are TRBV5-1 and TRBJ1-1, with 7 bases that match TRBD1. The CDR3 has 14 amino acids. Germline loops: CDR1 SGHRS, CDR2 YFSETQ. V was clipped by 2 bases and J by 3 bases; unmatched bases: 4. The CDR3 here is CASSLTGEYTEAFF. The CDR3 DNA follows: TGCGCCAGCAGCTTAACAGGGGAATACACTGAAGCTTTCTTT.

The chain carries TRBV6-2 or TRBV6-3 and TRBJ1-2; 8 bases fit TRBD1. Looked up from germline, CDR1 is MNHEY and CDR2 is SVGEGT. The CDR3 contains 13 residues. V shed 2 bases and J 6 bases; nucleotides not matched to a gene: 2. The CDR3 DNA follows: TGTGCCAGCAGTTACGGGACAGGCCATGGCTACACCTTC. The encoded protein is CASSYGTGHGYTF.

This chain connects TRBV2 to TRBJ1-6; tentatively, D is TRBD1 (5 bases). Between the trimmed V and J ends, which lost 2 bases and 4 bases, there was a span of 6 bases. The CDR3 has 14 residues. Per germline, CDR1 SNHLY and CDR2 FYNNEI. The CDR3 bases are TGTGCCAGCAGTGAACAGGGTTATAATTCACCCCTCCACTTT. Protein product: CASSEQGYNSPLHF.

CDR3 DNA sequence: TGCGCCAGCAGTCGGGGGGCACGCACTGAAGCTTTCTTT. Translated, it gives CASSRGARTEAFF. This chain uses TRBV5-1 with TRBJ1-1; D may be TRBD1 (6 bases). V was clipped by 5 bases and J by 4 bases, with 12 bases between them. Germline V lookup: CDR1 SGHRS, CDR2 YFSETQ. This CDR3 region has 13 residues.

The sample holds one count of this clone. The chain uses TRBV30 and TRBJ1-1; D call uncertain. With 6 bases removed from V and 0 bases from J, the gap between germline ends came to 11 bases. This CDR3 contains 13 residues. Germline V gene data show CDR1 as GTSNPN and CDR2 as SVGIG (reference sequence). The CDR3 bases are TGTGCCTGTGGCACGGGGATGAACACTGAAGCTTTCTTT. This encodes CACGTGMNTEAFF.

The chain uses TRBV27 and TRBJ1-6; 8 bases fit TRBD1. V trimming: 10 bases; J trimming: 6 bases; junction bases outside the gene matches: 8. The CDR3 loop spans 14 amino acids. CDR1 is MNHEY and CDR2 is SMNVEV in the germline V gene (reference sequence). CDR3: CATRRTGFNSPLHF. The CDR3 nucleotides are TGTGCCACCCGAAGGACAGGGTTTAATTCACCCCTCCACTTT.

Note on this clone: The sample holds other DNA sequences that translate to the same CDR3. The CDR3 DNA reads TGTGCCAGCCGGGGGGCAGGGGAGACCCAGTACTTC. Amino acid sequence: CASRGAGETQYF. The chain employs TRBV28 and TRBJ2-5; a possible D gene is TRBD2 (7 bases). The CDR3 spans 12 residues. V was clipped by 8 bases and J by 5 bases, with 12 bases between them. Germline V lookup: CDR1 MDHEN, CDR2 SYDVKM.

The gene calls are TRBV7-2 and TRBJ2-4; D is perhaps TRBD1 (5 bases). Per germline, CDR1 SGHTA and CDR2 FQGNSA. The CDR3 has 16 amino acids. The V end lost 4 bases, the J end lost 3 bases, and 16 bases lay between the germline ends. The CDR3 loop is CASSSISTDSKNIQYF. The CDR3 DNA reads TGTGCCAGCAGCTCGATAAGTACCGACAGCAAAAACATTCAGTACTTC.